This T cell receptor (beta chain) stems from a study of CD8 T cells in ankylosing spondylitis. General study results and limits: The clones that were linked to disease were reported to be significantly enriched in matched synovial fluid samples from ankylosing spondylitis patients. Made up of eight highly homologous variants, a TCR beta motif appeared characteristic of ankylosing spondylitis blood. Disease-linked clones were CD8+ and relatively rare in peripheral blood. In synovial fluid and blood from reactive arthritis, some motif variants were previously reported.

This clonotype was detected a few times. The antigen is undetermined. With molecular barcodes, quantitative 5'-RACE was used to make the TCR beta libraries. In TCRdb, the 5' RACE reads were re-called with MiXCR into one record per CDR3 protein. The sample records roughly 350,000 distinct CDR3 sequences, 7% to 9% being singletons. V lost 1 base, J lost 8 bases, and 10 bases lay in between. The germline gives CDR1 KGHSH, CDR2 LQKENI. This CDR3 comprises 13 residues. This TCR was sampled from a male donor with ankylosing spondylitis. The sample taken for sequencing was blood, either unsorted or a sorted T cell fraction (not recorded which). The chain joins TRBV18 to TRBJ2-3; D possibly corresponds to TRBD2 (5 bases). The CDR3 loop is CASSPLGSGTQYF. Written as DNA, the CDR3 is TGTGCCAGCTCACCACTTGGGAGCGGTACGCAGTATTTT.